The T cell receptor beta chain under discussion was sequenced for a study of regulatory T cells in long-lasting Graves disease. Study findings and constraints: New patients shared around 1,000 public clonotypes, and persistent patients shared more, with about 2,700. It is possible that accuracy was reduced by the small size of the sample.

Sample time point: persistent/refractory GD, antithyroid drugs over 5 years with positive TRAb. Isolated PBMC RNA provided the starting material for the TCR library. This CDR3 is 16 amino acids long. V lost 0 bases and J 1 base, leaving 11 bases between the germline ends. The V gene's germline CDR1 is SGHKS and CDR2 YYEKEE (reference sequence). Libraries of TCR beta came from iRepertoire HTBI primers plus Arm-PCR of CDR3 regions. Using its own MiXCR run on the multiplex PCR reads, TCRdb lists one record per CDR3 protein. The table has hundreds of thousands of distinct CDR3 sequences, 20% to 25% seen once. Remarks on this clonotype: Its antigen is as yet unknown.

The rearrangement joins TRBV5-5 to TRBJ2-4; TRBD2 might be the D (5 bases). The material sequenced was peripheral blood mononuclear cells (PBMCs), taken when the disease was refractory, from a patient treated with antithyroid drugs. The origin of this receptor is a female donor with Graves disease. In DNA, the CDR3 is TGTGCCAGCAGCTTGGGTCCGGGGAGCGCCAAAAACATTCAGTACTTC. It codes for CASSLGPGSAKNIQYF.